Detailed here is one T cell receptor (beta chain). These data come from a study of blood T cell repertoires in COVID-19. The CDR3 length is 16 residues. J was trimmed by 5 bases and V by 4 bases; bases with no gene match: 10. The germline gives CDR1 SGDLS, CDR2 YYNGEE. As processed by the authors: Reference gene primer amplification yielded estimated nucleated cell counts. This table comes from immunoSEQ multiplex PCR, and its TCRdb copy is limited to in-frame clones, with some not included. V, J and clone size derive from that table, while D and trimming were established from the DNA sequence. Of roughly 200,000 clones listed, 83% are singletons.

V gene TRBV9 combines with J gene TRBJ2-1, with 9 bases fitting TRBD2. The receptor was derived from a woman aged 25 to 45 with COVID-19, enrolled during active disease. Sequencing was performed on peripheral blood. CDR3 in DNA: TGTGCCAGCAGCCCCCACGGCGGGAGGGGCGACAATGAGCAGTTCTTC. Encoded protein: CASSPHGGRGDNEQFF.